The rows below give T cell receptor beta chains drawn from one sample of a study of shared clonotypes between healthy human individuals. Using immunoSEQ multiplex PCR, the repertoire was profiled, and TCRdb retains in-frame clones only, with some absent. This table has about 2 million clones, 90% to 95% appearing once. The sequencing input was naive CD4+ T cells sorted from blood. Receptors were obtained from a young man in good health. Both conserved end residues are part of each CDR3. Each record gives: J gene, D gene, V gene, clone size, CDR3 DNA, CDR3 protein. D genes are given only for firm matches. Clone size is stated in some rows and not others, as once, few, many or a class when expanded.

j_call: TRBJ2-2; d_call: -; v_call: TRBV11-3; clone_size: -; cdr3_nt: TGTGCCAGCAGCTTAAGGGACACCGGGGAGCTGTTTTTT; cdr3_aa: CASSLRDTGELFF
j_call: TRBJ1-5; d_call: -; v_call: TRBV28; clone_size: -; cdr3_nt: TGTGCCAGCACTCCGGTGGGGGGGGGATATCAGCCCCAGCATTTT; cdr3_aa: CASTPVGGGYQPQHF
j_call: TRBJ2-5; d_call: TRBD2; v_call: TRBV6-1; clone_size: -; cdr3_nt: TGTGCCAGCATAGAAAGCGGGAGGGCCCAGTACTTC; cdr3_aa: CASIESGRAQYF
j_call: TRBJ2-2; d_call: TRBD2; v_call: TRBV23-1; clone_size: -; cdr3_nt: TGCGCCAGCCCGCTAGCGGGAGGTCTCTCAGGGGAGCTGTTTTTT; cdr3_aa: CASPLAGGLSGELFF
j_call: TRBJ1-4; d_call: -; v_call: TRBV25-1; clone_size: -; cdr3_nt: TGTGCCAGCAGAAAGGGTGCAACTAATGAAAAACTGTTTTTT; cdr3_aa: CASRKGATNEKLFF
j_call: TRBJ1-2; d_call: TRBD1; v_call: TRBV6-1; clone_size: -; cdr3_nt: TGTGCCAGCAGTGGGGACAGCAGGTATGGCTACACCTTC; cdr3_aa: CASSGDSRYGYTF
j_call: TRBJ2-7; d_call: TRBD1; v_call: TRBV18; clone_size: -; cdr3_nt: TGTGCCAGCTCACCACCCCGGGGACAGGGGGCGACTATATCCTACGAGCAGTACTTC; cdr3_aa: CASSPPRGQGATISYEQYF
j_call: TRBJ1-4; d_call: TRBD1; v_call: TRBV30; clone_size: -; cdr3_nt: TGTGCCTGGAGTGCAGGACAGGGTAATGAAAAACTGTTTTTT; cdr3_aa: CAWSAGQGNEKLFF
j_call: TRBJ1-1; d_call: TRBD1; v_call: TRBV5-1; clone_size: -; cdr3_nt: TGCGCCAGCAGACGACAGGGAATGAACACTGAAGCTTTCTTT; cdr3_aa: CASRRQGMNTEAFF
j_call: TRBJ2-7; d_call: TRBD2; v_call: TRBV4-3; clone_size: -; cdr3_nt: TGCGCCAGCAGCCAAGAGGGAGGGGTCGAGCAGTACTTC; cdr3_aa: CASSQEGGVEQYF
j_call: TRBJ2-2; d_call: -; v_call: TRBV9; clone_size: -; cdr3_nt: TGTGCCAGCAGCGCTATGGCAAACGGGGAGCTGTTTTTT; cdr3_aa: CASSAMANGELFF
j_call: TRBJ2-1; d_call: -; v_call: TRBV4-1; clone_size: -; cdr3_nt: TGCGCCAGCAGCCAAGATGAACGGCGGGCGGCTGAGCAGTTCTTC; cdr3_aa: CASSQDERRAAEQFF
j_call: TRBJ2-5; d_call: -; v_call: TRBV7-8; clone_size: few; cdr3_nt: TGTGCCAGCAGCTTAGATGGTAGTCATCGGATAGAAGAGACCCAGTACTTC; cdr3_aa: CASSLDGSHRIEETQYF
j_call: TRBJ2-7; d_call: -; v_call: TRBV5-4; clone_size: once; cdr3_nt: TGTGCCAGCAGCTACCAGCGGAGCTCCTACGAGCAGTACTTC; cdr3_aa: CASSYQRSSYEQYF
j_call: TRBJ2-1; d_call: -; v_call: TRBV19; clone_size: -; cdr3_nt: TGTGCCAGTAGTATCCCCGGCAGGGCGAATGAGCAGTTCTTC; cdr3_aa: CASSIPGRANEQFF
j_call: TRBJ1-3; d_call: -; v_call: TRBV19; clone_size: once; cdr3_nt: TGTGCCAGTAGTATCCGGGAAAACACCATATATTTT; cdr3_aa: CASSIRENTIYF
j_call: TRBJ2-3; d_call: TRBD2; v_call: TRBV5-1; clone_size: -; cdr3_nt: TGCGCCAGCAGCTCCCTCGGGGGGGCCGGCACAGATACGCAGTATTTT; cdr3_aa: CASSSLGGAGTDTQYF
j_call: TRBJ2-1; d_call: TRBD2; v_call: TRBV5-4; clone_size: -; cdr3_nt: TGTGCCAGCAGCTCTGGACTAGCGGGAATGCACTCCTACAATGAGCAGTTCTTC; cdr3_aa: CASSSGLAGMHSYNEQFF
j_call: TRBJ2-6; d_call: -; v_call: TRBV30; clone_size: -; cdr3_nt: TGTGCCTGGAACCGGGGTGGGGCTGGGGCCAACGTCCTGACTTTC; cdr3_aa: CAWNRGGAGANVLTF
j_call: TRBJ1-2; d_call: TRBD1; v_call: TRBV5-1; clone_size: -; cdr3_nt: TGCGCCAGCCGCCTCGGGTCGGTCCAGGGGGTCCATGGCTACACCTTC; cdr3_aa: CASRLGSVQGVHGYTF
j_call: TRBJ1-1; d_call: -; v_call: TRBV25-1; clone_size: -; cdr3_nt: TGTGCCAGCAGTGAATACTTTTTCGTCATGGGGCAAGGGGGTGAAGCTTTCTTT; cdr3_aa: CASSEYFFVMGQGGEAFF
j_call: TRBJ2-5; d_call: -; v_call: TRBV25-1; clone_size: -; cdr3_nt: TGTGCCAGCAGTGAGGCGGGCCTGGGGACCCAGTACTTC; cdr3_aa: CASSEAGLGTQYF
j_call: TRBJ2-2; d_call: -; v_call: TRBV7-9; clone_size: -; cdr3_nt: TGTGCCAGCAGCCTCAGATTCGGGGAGCTGTTTTTT; cdr3_aa: CASSLRFGELFF
j_call: TRBJ2-5; d_call: TRBD2; v_call: TRBV5-1; clone_size: once; cdr3_nt: TGCGCCAGCAGCGGTAGCGGGAGGGCCTACCAAGAGACCCAGTACTTC; cdr3_aa: CASSGSGRAYQETQYF
j_call: TRBJ2-2; d_call: -; v_call: TRBV4-3; clone_size: -; cdr3_nt: TGCGCCAGCAGCCAAGACGGAACCGGGGAGCTGTTTTTT; cdr3_aa: CASSQDGTGELFF
j_call: TRBJ1-2; d_call: TRBD1; v_call: TRBV27; clone_size: -; cdr3_nt: TGTGCCAGCAGTACCACCTCCCGGGACAGGGGATTCTATGGCTACACCTTC; cdr3_aa: CASSTTSRDRGFYGYTF
j_call: TRBJ1-1; d_call: -; v_call: TRBV20-1; clone_size: once; cdr3_nt: TGCAGTGCTAGTACAAACACTGAAGCTTTCTTT; cdr3_aa: CSASTNTEAFF
j_call: TRBJ2-3; d_call: -; v_call: TRBV10-3; clone_size: -; cdr3_nt: TGTGCCATCAGTTCTAGCGCAGATACGCAGTATTTT; cdr3_aa: CAISSSADTQYF
j_call: TRBJ1-3; d_call: -; v_call: TRBV5-1; clone_size: -; cdr3_nt: TGCGCCAGCAGCGTGGCGGGGAGCGGAGACACCATATATTTT; cdr3_aa: CASSVAGSGDTIYF
j_call: TRBJ1-4; d_call: -; v_call: TRBV5-8; clone_size: -; cdr3_nt: TGTGCCAGCAGCTTGTGGAATGGGGAACTGTTTTTT; cdr3_aa: CASSLWNGELFF
j_call: TRBJ2-7; d_call: -; v_call: TRBV30; clone_size: -; cdr3_nt: TGTGCATACGGGGGAAGCTCCTACGAGCAGTACTTC; cdr3_aa: CAYGGSSYEQYF
j_call: TRBJ1-6; d_call: TRBD1; v_call: TRBV5-1; clone_size: -; cdr3_nt: TGCGCCAGCAGCTTAGGGACAGTTAATTCACCCCTCCACTTT; cdr3_aa: CASSLGTVNSPLHF
j_call: TRBJ1-2; d_call: -; v_call: TRBV6-6; clone_size: once; cdr3_nt: TGTGCCAGCAGACCTGGGGGGAACTATGGCTACACCTTC; cdr3_aa: CASRPGGNYGYTF
j_call: TRBJ1-5; d_call: -; v_call: TRBV28; clone_size: -; cdr3_nt: TGTGCCAGCAGGCAAATCAATCAGCCCCAGCATTTT; cdr3_aa: CASRQINQPQHF
j_call: TRBJ1-5; d_call: -; v_call: TRBV9; clone_size: -; cdr3_nt: TGTGCCAGCAGCGTAGAAGGGGTTAGCAATCAGCCCCAGCATTTT; cdr3_aa: CASSVEGVSNQPQHF
j_call: TRBJ2-3; d_call: -; v_call: TRBV12-5; clone_size: -; cdr3_nt: TGTGCTAGTGGTGGTCAGAGTCGTAGCACAGATACGCAGTATTTT; cdr3_aa: CASGGQSRSTDTQYF
j_call: TRBJ2-6; d_call: -; v_call: TRBV6-5; clone_size: -; cdr3_nt: TGTGCCAGCGGCCGGAGCTCTGGGGCCAACGTCCTGACTTTC; cdr3_aa: CASGRSSGANVLTF